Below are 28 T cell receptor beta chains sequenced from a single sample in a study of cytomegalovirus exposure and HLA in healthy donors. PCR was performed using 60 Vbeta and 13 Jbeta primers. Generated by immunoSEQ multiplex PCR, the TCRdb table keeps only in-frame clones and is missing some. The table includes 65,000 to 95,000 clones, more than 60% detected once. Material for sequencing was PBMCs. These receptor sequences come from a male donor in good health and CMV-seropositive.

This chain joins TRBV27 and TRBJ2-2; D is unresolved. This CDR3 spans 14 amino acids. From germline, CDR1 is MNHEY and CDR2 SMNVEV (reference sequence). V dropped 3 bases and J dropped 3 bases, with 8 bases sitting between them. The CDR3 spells CASSFSYDTGELFF. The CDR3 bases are TGTGCCAGCAGTTTCTCGTATGACACCGGGGAGCTGTTTTTT.

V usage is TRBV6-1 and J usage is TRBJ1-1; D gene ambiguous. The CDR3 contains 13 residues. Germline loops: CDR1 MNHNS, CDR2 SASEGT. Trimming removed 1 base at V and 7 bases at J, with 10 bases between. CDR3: CASSEVRDGEAFF. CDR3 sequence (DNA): TGTGCCAGCAGTGAAGTGCGGGATGGTGAAGCTTTCTTT.

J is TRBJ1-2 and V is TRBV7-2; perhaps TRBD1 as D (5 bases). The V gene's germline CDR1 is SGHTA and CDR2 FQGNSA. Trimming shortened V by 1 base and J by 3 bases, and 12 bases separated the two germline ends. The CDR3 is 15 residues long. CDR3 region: CASSLVAGRDYGYTF. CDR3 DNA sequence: TGTGCCAGCAGCTTAGTGGCAGGGAGGGACTATGGCTACACCTTC.

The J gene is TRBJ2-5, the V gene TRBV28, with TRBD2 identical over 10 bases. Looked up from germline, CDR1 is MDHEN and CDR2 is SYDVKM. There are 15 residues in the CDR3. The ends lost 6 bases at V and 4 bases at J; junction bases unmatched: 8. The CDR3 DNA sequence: TGTGCCAGCAGACTTAATAGCGGGAGGAGAGAGACCCAGTACTTC. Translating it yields CASRLNSGRRETQYF.

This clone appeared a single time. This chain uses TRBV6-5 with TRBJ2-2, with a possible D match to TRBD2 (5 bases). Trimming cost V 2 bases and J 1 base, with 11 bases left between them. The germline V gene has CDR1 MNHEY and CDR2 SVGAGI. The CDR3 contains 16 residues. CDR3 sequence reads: CASSYGSWLNTGELFF. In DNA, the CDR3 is TGTGCCAGCAGTTACGGGAGCTGGTTGAACACCGGGGAGCTGTTTTTT.

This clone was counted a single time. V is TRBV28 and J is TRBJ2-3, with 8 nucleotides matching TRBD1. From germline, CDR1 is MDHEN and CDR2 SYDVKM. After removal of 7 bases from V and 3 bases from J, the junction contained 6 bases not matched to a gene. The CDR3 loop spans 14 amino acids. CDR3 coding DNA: TGTGCCAGCAATAACGGACAGGGAACAGATACGCAGTATTTT. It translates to CASNNGQGTDTQYF.

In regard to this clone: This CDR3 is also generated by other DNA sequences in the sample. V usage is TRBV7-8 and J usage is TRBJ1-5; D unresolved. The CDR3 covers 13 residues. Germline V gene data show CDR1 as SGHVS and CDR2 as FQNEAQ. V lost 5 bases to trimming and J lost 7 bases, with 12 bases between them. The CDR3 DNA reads TGTGCCAGCAGCCCCCGTTCGGGACAGCCCCAGCATTTT. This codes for CASSPRSGQPQHF.

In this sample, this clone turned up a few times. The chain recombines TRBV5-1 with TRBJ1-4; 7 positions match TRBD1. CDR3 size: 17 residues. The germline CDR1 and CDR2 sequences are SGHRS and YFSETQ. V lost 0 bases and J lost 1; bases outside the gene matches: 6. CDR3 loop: CASSLDHNRGTNEKLFF. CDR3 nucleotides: TGCGCCAGCAGCTTGGACCACAACAGGGGAACTAATGAAAAACTGTTTTTT.

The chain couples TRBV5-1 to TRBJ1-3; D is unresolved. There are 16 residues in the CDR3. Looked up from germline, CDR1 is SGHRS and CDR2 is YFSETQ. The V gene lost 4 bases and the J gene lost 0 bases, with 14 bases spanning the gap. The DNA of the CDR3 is TGCGCCAGCAGCCCCGGGCTGGGAGTCTCTGGAAACACCATATATTTT. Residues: CASSPGLGVSGNTIYF.

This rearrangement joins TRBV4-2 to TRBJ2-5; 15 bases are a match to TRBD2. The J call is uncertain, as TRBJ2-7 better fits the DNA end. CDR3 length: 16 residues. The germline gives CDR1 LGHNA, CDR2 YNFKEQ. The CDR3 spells CASSPGLAGGPDEQYF. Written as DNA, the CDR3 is TGTGCCAGCAGCCCAGGACTAGCGGGAGGGCCGGACGAGCAGTACTTC.

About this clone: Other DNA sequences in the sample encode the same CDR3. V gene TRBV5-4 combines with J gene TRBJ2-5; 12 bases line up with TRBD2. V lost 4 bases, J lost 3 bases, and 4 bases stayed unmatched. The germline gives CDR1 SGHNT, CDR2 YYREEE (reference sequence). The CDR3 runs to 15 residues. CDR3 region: CASSTRLAGEETQYF. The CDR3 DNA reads TGTGCCAGCAGCACCAGACTAGCGGGGGAAGAGACCCAGTACTTC.

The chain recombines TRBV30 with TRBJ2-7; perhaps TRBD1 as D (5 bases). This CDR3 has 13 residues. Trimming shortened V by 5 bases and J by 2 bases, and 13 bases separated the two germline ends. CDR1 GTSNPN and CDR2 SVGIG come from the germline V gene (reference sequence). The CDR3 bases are TGTGCCTGGGCTCGGACATATACCTACGAGCAGTACTTC. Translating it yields CAWARTYTYEQYF.

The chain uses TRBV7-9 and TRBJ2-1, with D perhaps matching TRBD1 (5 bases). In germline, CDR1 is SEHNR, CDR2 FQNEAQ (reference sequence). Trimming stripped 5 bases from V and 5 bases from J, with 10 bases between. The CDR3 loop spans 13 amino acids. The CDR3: CASSPDRNNEQFF. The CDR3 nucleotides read TGTGCCAGCAGCCCAGACAGAAACAATGAGCAGTTCTTC.

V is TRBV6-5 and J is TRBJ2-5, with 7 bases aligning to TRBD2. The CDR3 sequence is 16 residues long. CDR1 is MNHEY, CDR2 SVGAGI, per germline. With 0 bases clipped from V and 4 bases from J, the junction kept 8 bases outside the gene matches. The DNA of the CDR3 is TGTGCCAGCAGTTACTCTGGGTTTGGGGGGGGAGAGACCCAGTACTTC. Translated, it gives CASSYSGFGGGETQYF.

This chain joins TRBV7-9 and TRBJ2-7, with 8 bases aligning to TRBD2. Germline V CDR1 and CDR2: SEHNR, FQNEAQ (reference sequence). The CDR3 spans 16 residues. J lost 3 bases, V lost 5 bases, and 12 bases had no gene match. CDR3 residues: CASSPAVAGLLYEQYF. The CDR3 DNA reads TGTGCCAGCAGCCCGGCGGTAGCGGGACTCCTCTACGAGCAGTACTTC.

The CDR3 region is CASSYSNNIHEAFF. The CDR3 DNA is TGTGCCAGCAGTTACTCGAACAATATTCATGAAGCTTTCTTT. The V gene is TRBV6-5, the J gene TRBJ1-1; D unresolved. Germline CDR1 reads MNHEY; CDR2 reads SVGAGI. Trimming left V 0 bases short and J 7 bases short, with 12 bases between. The length of the CDR3 is 14 residues.

CDR3 sequence: CASSPDRGGTYEQYF. As DNA, the CDR3 is TGTGCCAGCTCACCCGACAGGGGAGGAACCTACGAGCAGTACTTC. This chain links TRBV18 with TRBJ2-7; TRBD1 agrees at 8 bases. This CDR3 contains 15 residues. Looked up from germline, CDR1 is KGHSH and CDR2 is LQKENI. The V segment lost 3 bases and the J segment 2 bases; nucleotides outside the gene matches: 6.

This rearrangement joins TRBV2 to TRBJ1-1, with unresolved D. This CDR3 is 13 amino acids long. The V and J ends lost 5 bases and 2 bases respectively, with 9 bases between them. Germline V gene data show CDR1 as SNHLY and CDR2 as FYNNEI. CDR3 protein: CASSKGLNTEAFF. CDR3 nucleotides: TGTGCCAGCAGTAAAGGCCTAAACACTGAAGCTTTCTTT.

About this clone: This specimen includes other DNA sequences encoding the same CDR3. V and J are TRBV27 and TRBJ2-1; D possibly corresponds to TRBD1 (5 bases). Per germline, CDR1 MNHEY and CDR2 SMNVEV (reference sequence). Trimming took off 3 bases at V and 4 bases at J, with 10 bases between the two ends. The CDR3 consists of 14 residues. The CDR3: CASSLQGGYNEQFF. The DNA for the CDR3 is TGTGCCAGCAGTTTGCAGGGTGGGTACAATGAGCAGTTCTTC.

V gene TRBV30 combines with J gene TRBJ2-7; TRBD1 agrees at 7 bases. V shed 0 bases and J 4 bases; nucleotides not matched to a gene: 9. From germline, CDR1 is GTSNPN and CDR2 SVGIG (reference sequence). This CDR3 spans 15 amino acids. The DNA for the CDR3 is TGTGCCTGGAGTGTATGGGGCAGGGGGACGTACGAGCAGTACTTC. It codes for CAWSVWGRGTYEQYF.

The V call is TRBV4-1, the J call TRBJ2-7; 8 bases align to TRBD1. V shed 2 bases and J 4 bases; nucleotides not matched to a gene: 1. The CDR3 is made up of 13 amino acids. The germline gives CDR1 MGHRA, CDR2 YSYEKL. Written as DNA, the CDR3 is TGCGCCAGCAGCCAAAGACAGGGGTACGAGCAGTACTTC. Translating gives CASSQRQGYEQYF.

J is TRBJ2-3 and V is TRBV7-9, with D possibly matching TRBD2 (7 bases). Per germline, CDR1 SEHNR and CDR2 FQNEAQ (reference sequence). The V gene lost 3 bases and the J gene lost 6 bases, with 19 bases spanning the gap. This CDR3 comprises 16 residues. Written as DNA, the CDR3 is TGTGCCAGCAGCTTCCTTGTGGCGGGGGCGGGGGATACGCAGTATTTT. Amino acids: CASSFLVAGAGDTQYF.

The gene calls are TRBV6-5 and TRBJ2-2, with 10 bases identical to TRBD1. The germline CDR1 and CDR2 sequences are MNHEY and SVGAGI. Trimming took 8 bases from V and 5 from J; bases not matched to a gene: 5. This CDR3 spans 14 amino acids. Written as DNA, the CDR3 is TGTGCCAGCCGACAGGGGGCAGGGACCGGGGAGCTGTTTTTT. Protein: CASRQGAGTGELFF.

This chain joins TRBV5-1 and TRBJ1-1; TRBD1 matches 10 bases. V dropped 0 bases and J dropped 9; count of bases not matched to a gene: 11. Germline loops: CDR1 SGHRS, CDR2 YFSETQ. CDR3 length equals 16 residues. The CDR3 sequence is CASSLGGQGPRSQAFF. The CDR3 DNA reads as TGCGCCAGCAGCTTGGGGGGACAGGGGCCGCGTAGCCAAGCTTTCTTT.

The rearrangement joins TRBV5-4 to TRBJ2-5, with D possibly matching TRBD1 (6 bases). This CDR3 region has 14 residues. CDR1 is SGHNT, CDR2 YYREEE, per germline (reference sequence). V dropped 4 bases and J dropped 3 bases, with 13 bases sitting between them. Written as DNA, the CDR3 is TGTGCCAGCAGCCTCGGACAGATGAAAGAGACCCAGTACTTC. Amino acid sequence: CASSLGQMKETQYF.

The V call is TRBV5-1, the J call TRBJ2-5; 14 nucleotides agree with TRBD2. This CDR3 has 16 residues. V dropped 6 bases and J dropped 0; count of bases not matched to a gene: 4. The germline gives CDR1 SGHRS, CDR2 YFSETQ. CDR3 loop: CASKTSGGAYQETQYF. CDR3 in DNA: TGCGCCAGCAAGACTAGCGGGGGGGCGTACCAAGAGACCCAGTACTTC. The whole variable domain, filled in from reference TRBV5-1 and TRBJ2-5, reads KAGVTQTPRYLIKTRGQQVTLSCSPISGHRSVSWYQQTPGQGLQFLFEYFSETQRNKGNFPGRFSGRQFSNSRSEMNVSTLELGDSALYLCASKTSGGAYQETQYFGPGTRLLVL.

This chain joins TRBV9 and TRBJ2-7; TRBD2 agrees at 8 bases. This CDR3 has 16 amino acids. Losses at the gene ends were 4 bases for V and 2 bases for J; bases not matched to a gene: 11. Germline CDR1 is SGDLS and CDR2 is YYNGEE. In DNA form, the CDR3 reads TGTGCCAGCAGCAGAGGGGTGGGACTAGACCCCTACGAGCAGTACTTC. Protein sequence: CASSRGVGLDPYEQYF.

CDR3 residues: CASSFLDRAGETQYF. Here the CDR3 DNA reads TGTGCCAGCAGCTTCTTGGACAGGGCCGGGGAGACCCAGTACTTC. The rearrangement uses TRBV5-4 and TRBJ2-5, with 8 bases fitting TRBD1. With V trimmed by 2 bases and J by 5 bases, 8 bases remained unmatched. The CDR3 is 15 amino acids. Germline CDR1 reads SGHNT; CDR2 reads YYREEE (reference sequence).